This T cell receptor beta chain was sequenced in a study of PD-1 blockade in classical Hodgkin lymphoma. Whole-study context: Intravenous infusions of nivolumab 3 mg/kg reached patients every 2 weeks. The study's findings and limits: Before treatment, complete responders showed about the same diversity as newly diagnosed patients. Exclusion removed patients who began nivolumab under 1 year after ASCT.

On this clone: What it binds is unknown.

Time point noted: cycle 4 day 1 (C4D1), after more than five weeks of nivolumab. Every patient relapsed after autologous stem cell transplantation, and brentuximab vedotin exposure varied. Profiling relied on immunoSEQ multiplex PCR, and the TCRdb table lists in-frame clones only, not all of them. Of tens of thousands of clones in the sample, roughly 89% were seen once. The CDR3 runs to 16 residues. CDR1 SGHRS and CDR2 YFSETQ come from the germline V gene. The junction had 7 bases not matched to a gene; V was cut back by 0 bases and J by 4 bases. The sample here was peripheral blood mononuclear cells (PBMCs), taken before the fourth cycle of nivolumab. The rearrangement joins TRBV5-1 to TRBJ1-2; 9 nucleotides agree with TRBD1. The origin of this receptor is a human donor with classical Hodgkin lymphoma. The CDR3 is CASSLETGGAFYGYTF. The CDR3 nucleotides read TGCGCCAGCAGCTTGGAGACAGGGGGGGCTTTCTATGGCTACACCTTC. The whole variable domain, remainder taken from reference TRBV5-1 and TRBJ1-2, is KAGVTQTPRYLIKTRGQQVTLSCSPISGHRSVSWYQQTPGQGLQFLFEYFSETQRNKGNFPGRFSGRQFSNSRSEMNVSTLELGDSALYLCASSLETGGAFYGYTFGSGTRLTVV.